This paragraph reports one T cell receptor beta chain. Its antigen is still unknown. No base quality values were provided; no much bigger clone lies one nucleotide off. This entry is derived from a study of T cell changes during pregnancy in multiple sclerosis (dated by TCRdb to the late 2010s). With respect to the entire study: The study examined how the T cell repertoire changed over the course of pregnancy in women with multiple sclerosis.

Libraries were prepared through the immunoSEQ multiplex PCR assay. The immuneACCESS repertoire file appears here via TCRdb, limited to in-frame rearrangements. These files lack a portion of the clones; in checked studies, under half of the deficit traces to unresolved V genes, and the cause of the others is not known. For this sample there are roughly 69,000 clones; around 92% appear just once. The leading ten clones occupy more than 1.1% of the sample. The CDR3, cysteine through phenylalanine, is 15 amino acids long. The DNA shown is the 45-base CDR3, in frame from base 1. Trimming accounts for 2 bases at V and 6 bases at J, while the number of junction bases matched to no gene is 4. CDR1 and CDR2 are drawn from the germline V gene: ENHRY, SYGVKD.

This TCR was recovered from a female donor with multiple sclerosis, enrolled in a pregnancy study. This specimen was peripheral blood, taken after pregnancy. The chain was built from TRBV10-3 and TRBJ2-1, with 10 bases in between that match TRBD2. The nucleotide sequence reads as follows: TGTGCCATCAGTGAGGGAATAGCGGGAGGCAATGAGCAGTTCTTC. Translated, this is CAISEGIAGGNEQFF.